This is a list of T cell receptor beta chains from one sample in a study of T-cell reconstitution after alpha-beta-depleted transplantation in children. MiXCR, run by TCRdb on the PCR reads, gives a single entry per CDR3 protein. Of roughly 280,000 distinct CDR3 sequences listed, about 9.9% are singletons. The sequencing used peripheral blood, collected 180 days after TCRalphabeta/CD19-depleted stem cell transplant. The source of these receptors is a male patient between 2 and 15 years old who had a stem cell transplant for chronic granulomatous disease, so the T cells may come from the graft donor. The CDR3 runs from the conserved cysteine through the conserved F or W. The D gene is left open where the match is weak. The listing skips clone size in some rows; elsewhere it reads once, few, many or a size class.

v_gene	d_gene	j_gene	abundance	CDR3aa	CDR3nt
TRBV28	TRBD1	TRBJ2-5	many	CASSLAGTAKETQYF	TGTGCCAGCAGTTTAGCCGGGACAGCCAAAGAGACCCAGTACTTC
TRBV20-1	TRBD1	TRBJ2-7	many	CSARPGTDSYEQYF	TGCAGTGCTAGACCCGGGACAGATTCCTACGAGCAGTACTTC
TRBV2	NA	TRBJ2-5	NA	CASSDSLGGETQYF	TGTGCCAGCAGTGATAGTTTAGGTGGAGAGACCCAGTACTTC
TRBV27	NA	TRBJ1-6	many	CASSPQATYNSPLHF	TGTGCCAGCAGCCCACAGGCTACCTATAATTCACCCCTCCACTTT
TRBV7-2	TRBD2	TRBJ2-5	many	CASSPRLAGNQETQYF	TGTGCCAGCAGCCCGAGACTAGCGGGGAACCAAGAGACCCAGTACTTC
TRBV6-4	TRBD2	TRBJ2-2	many	CASSPGLEIGELFF	TGTGCCAGCAGCCCGGGACTAGAAATCGGGGAGCTGTTTTTT
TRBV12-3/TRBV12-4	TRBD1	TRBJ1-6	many	CASRGTGDNSPLHF	TGTGCCAGCAGAGGGACAGGGGATAATTCACCCCTCCACTTT
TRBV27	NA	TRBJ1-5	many	CASGPLTENQPQHF	TGTGCCAGCGGCCCTCTGACAGAGAATCAGCCCCAGCATTTT
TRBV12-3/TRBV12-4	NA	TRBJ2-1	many	CASSFDRPNEQFF	TGTGCCAGCAGTTTCGACAGGCCCAATGAGCAGTTCTTC
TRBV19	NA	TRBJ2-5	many	CASKPMGSQETQYF	TGTGCCAGTAAACCCATGGGCAGCCAAGAGACCCAGTACTTC
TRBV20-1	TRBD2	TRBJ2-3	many	CSAGLAGSTDTQYF	TGCAGTGCTGGACTAGCGGGGAGCACAGATACGCAGTATTTT
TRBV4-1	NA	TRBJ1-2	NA	CASSHVRGMGGYTF	TGCGCCAGCAGCCATGTCAGAGGGATGGGTGGCTACACCTTC
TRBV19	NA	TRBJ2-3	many	CASSWGREGSDTQYF	TGTGCCAGTAGTTGGGGCCGCGAAGGATCAGATACGCAGTATTTT
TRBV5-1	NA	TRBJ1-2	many	CASSFDSRGYTF	TGCGCCAGCAGCTTCGACAGCCGGGGCTACACCTTC
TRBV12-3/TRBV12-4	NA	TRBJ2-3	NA	CATTPSTDTQYF	TGTGCCACCACTCCTAGCACAGATACGCAGTATTTT
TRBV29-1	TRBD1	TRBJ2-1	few	CSVRRTGPYNEQFF	TGCAGCGTTCGAAGGACAGGACCCTACAATGAGCAGTTCTTC
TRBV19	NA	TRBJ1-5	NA	CATGGQPQHF	TGTGCCACCGGGGGGCAGCCCCAGCATTTT
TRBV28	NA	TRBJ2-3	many	CASSLVGVTQYF	TGTGCCAGCAGTTTAGTAGGGGTTACGCAGTATTTT
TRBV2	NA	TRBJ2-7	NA	CASSEEEGTYEQYF	TGTGCCAGCAGTGAAGAGGAGGGAACGTACGAGCAGTACTTC
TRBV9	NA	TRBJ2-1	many	CASSEVVGPRGEQFF	TGTGCCAGCAGCGAGGTAGTCGGCCCTCGGGGTGAGCAGTTCTTC
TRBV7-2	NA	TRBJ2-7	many	CASSFYGGTTTPYEQYF	TGTGCCAGCAGCTTTTACGGAGGGACAACCACCCCCTACGAGCAGTACTTC
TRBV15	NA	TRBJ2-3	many	CATRGWQRTQYF	TGTGCCACCAGGGGCTGGCAGCGTACGCAGTATTTT
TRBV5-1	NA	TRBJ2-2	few	CASSLTAVTGELFF	TGCGCCAGCAGCTTAACCGCCGTCACCGGGGAGCTGTTTTTT
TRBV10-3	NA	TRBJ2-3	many	CAISESVGLTDTQYF	TGTGCCATCAGTGAGTCGGTAGGGTTGACAGATACGCAGTATTTT
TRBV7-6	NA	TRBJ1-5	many	CASSLSGRRGNQPQHF	TGTGCCAGCAGCTTATCCGGGAGGAGAGGCAATCAGCCCCAGCATTTT
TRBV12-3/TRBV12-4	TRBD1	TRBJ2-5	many	CASSLSGTGGETQYF	TGTGCCAGCAGTTTATCCGGGACAGGGGGCGAGACCCAGTACTTC
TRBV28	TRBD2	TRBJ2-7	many	CASSLSLAGPRNF	TGTGCCAGCAGTTTATCCCTAGCGGGTCCGCGGAACTTC
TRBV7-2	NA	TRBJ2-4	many	CASSLGQTLAKNIQYF	TGTGCCAGCAGCTTAGGGCAGACTCTAGCCAAAAACATTCAGTACTTC
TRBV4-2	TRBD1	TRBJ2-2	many	CASAPANRDRNTGELFF	TGTGCCAGCGCCCCTGCAAACCGGGACAGGAACACCGGGGAGCTGTTTTTT
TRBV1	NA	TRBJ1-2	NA	CTSSPGEYGYTF	TGCACCAGCAGCCCGGGGGAATATGGCTACACCTTC
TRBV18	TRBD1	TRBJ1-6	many	CASSPGQANSPLHF	TGTGCCAGCTCTCCGGGACAGGCAAATTCACCCCTCCACTTT
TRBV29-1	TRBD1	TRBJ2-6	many	CSVTGTGSSGANVLTF	TGCAGCGTTACCGGGACAGGGAGCTCTGGGGCCAACGTCCTGACTTTC
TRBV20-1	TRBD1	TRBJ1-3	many	CSARPRQGADTIYF	TGCAGTGCCCGCCCTCGGCAGGGGGCAGACACCATATATTTT
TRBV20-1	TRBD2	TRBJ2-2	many	CSAPGLAGNTGELFF	TGCAGTGCTCCGGGACTAGCGGGCAACACCGGGGAGCTGTTTTTT
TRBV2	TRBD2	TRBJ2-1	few	CASSGGTSNEQFF	TGTGCCAGCAGTGGAGGGACTAGCAATGAGCAGTTCTTC
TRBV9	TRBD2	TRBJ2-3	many	CASSLGAGVSTDTQYF	TGTGCCAGCAGCCTAGGAGCGGGGGTGAGCACAGATACGCAGTATTTT
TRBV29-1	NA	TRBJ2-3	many	CSGNPGVADTQYF	TGCAGCGGGAATCCGGGAGTCGCAGATACGCAGTATTTT
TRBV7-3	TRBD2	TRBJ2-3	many	CASSPTGTSRHHTQYF	TGTGCCAGCAGCCCGACCGGGACTAGCCGCCACCATACGCAGTATTTT